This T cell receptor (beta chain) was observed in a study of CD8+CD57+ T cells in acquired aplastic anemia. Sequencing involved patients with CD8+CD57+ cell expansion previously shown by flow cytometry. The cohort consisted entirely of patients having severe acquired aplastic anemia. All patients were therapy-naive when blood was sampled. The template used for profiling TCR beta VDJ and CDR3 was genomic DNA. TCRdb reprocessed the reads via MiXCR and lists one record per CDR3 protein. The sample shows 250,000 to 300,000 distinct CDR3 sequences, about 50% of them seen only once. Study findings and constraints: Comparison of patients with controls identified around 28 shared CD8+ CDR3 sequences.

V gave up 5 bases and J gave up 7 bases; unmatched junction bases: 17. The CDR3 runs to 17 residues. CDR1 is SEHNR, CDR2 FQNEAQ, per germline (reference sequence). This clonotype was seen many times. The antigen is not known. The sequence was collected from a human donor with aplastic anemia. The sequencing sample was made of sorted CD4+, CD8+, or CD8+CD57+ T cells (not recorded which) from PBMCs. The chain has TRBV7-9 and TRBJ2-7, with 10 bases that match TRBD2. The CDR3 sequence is CASSTWPTAGGPEEQYF. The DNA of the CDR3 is TGTGCCAGCAGCACCTGGCCCACAGCGGGAGGGCCGGAGGAGCAGTACTTC.